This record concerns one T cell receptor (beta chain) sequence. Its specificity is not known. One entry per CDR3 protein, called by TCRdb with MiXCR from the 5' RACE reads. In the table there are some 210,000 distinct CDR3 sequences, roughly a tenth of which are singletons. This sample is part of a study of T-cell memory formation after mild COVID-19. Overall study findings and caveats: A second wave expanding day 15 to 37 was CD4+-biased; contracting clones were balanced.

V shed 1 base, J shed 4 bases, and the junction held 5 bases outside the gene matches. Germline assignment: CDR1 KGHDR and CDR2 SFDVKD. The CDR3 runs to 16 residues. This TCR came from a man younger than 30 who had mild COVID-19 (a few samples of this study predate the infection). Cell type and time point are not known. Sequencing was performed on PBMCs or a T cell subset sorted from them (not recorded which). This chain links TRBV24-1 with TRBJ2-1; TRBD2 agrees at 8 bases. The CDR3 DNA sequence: TGTGCCACCAGTGATTTCACTAGCGGCATATACAATGAGCAGTTCTTC. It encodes CATSDFTSGIYNEQFF.